These 8 T cell receptor beta chains were all obtained from the same sample, sequenced in a study of T-cell reconstitution after alpha-beta-depleted transplantation in children. Unique molecular identifiers tagged the TCRbeta library. Each CDR3 protein gets one entry after TCRdb re-called the PCR reads with MiXCR. The sample contains some 200,000 distinct CDR3 sequences, about 9.2% of which appear only once. Sample: PBMCs from the stem cell graft donor, taken from the stem cell graft. The origin of the receptors is a human donor who donated a stem cell graft to a child with acute lymphoblastic leukemia.

This clonotype showed up many times. The chain couples TRBV7-6 to TRBJ1-5; D not resolved. V was pared by 2 bases and J by 5 bases, with 10 bases between. The CDR3 extends over 14 amino acids. Germline-derived CDR1 and CDR2 are SGHVS and FNYEAQ. In DNA form, the CDR3 reads TGTGCCAGCAGCTTAATGGGGAGTGATCAGCCCCAGCATTTT. Its protein product is CASSLMGSDQPQHF.

This clonotype showed up many times. This rearrangement joins TRBV7-9 to TRBJ1-1; D is perhaps TRBD1 (5 bases). The CDR3 consists of 17 residues. V lost 2 bases, J lost 2 bases, and 18 bases lay in between. Germline loops: CDR1 SEHNR, CDR2 FQNEAQ (reference sequence). This CDR3 reads CASSLSMGTDRNTEAFF. In DNA form, the CDR3 reads TGTGCCAGCAGCTTATCCATGGGAACCGACAGAAACACTGAAGCTTTCTTT.

This clonotype has only a few counts. The chain couples TRBV10-2 to TRBJ2-5, with 7 bases identical to TRBD1. Germline assignment: CDR1 WSHSY and CDR2 SAAADI. The CDR3 spans 15 residues. The J segment lost 7 bases and the V segment lost 0 bases, leaving 8 bases of the junction unmatched. Here the CDR3 reads CASSESPQGIGTQYF. CDR3 DNA: TGCGCCAGCAGTGAGTCGCCACAGGGGATAGGGACCCAGTACTTC.

This clonotype was counted ten times or more. The CDR3 sequence: CSVSPTIRNTEAFF. The DNA of the CDR3 is TGCAGTGTATCACCAACCATCCGGAACACTGAAGCTTTCTTT. The rearrangement joins TRBV20-1 to TRBJ1-1; D is uncertain. The V end was cut by 7 bases, the J end by 1 base, with 16 bases between. Germline CDR1 DFQATT, CDR2 SNEGSKA (reference sequence). This CDR3 contains 14 residues.

This clonotype was recorded many times. The chain employs TRBV7-2 and TRBJ2-2; D is possibly TRBD2 (6 bases). The V and J ends lost 4 bases and 5 bases respectively, with 14 bases between them. The V gene's germline CDR1 is SGHTA and CDR2 FQGNSA. CDR3 size: 15 residues. CDR3: CASSWGGVGTGELFF. As DNA, the CDR3 is TGTGCCAGCAGCTGGGGCGGGGTGGGGACCGGGGAGCTGTTTTTT.

Many counts were recorded for this clonotype. V gene TRBV6-1 combines with J gene TRBJ1-1; 8 bases fit TRBD1. Germline V gives CDR1 MNHNS, CDR2 SASEGT. This CDR3 is built from 15 residues. The V gene end was trimmed by 7 bases and the J gene end by 0 bases; junction bases not matched to a gene: 7. CDR3 in DNA: TGTGCCAGCATTCCCGGACAGGGCTTGAACACTGAAGCTTTCTTT. Its protein is CASIPGQGLNTEAFF.

This clonotype occurred many times. The rearrangement uses TRBV4-1 and TRBJ2-5; D unresolved. This CDR3 spans 12 amino acids. Germline CDR1 is MGHRA and CDR2 is YSYEKL. The V and J ends lost 3 bases and 2 bases respectively, with 4 bases between them. In nucleotides, the CDR3 is TGCGCCAGCAGCCAGGATCAAGAGACCCAGTACTTC. Encoded protein: CASSQDQETQYF.

This clonotype has only a few counts. The chain recombines TRBV5-1 with TRBJ2-1; 7 nucleotides match TRBD2. Germline-derived CDR1 and CDR2 are SGHRS and YFSETQ. CDR3 size: 16 residues. Trimming removed 3 bases from V and 3 bases from J; junction bases left unmatched: 9. The CDR3 DNA is TGCGCCAGCAGCTCTGGTGGGGCTAGCGGCTACAATGAGCAGTTCTTC. As protein: CASSSGGASGYNEQFF.